Detailed here is one T cell receptor (beta chain). The target antigen is unknown. Germline CDR1 and CDR2: SGDLS and YYNGEE. V lost 3 bases, J lost 7 bases, and 4 bases lay in between. The CDR3 covers 11 residues. These data are taken from a study of T cell responses to AZD1222 COVID-19 vaccine. Study observations and caveats: Repertoires were obtained only post-peak T cell response. Close to half of all spike-specific TCRs reportedly target regions of the variants that are unmutated.

TCRdb's copy holds only in-frame clones and misses some; the assay was immunoSEQ multiplex PCR. Among roughly 130,000 clones listed, more than 85% were seen once. Specimen: peripheral blood, collected on day 0 of AZD1222 vaccination. The clonotype originates from an adult in good health. The genes are TRBV9 and TRBJ2-2; D not certain. The CDR3 region has the DNA TGTGCCAGCAGCGCCGTCGGGGAGCTGTTTTTT. Translation gives CASSAVGELFF.